This T cell receptor beta chain was identified during a study of blood T cell repertoires in COVID-19. Background on the study: PBMCs, B-cell-depleted T cells, or T cells were the source of the cDNA or gDNA that made up the material.

Libraries were prepared by immunoSEQ multiplex PCR; TCRdb keeps only in-frame clonotypes and omits some of them. The sample includes tens of thousands of clones, 80% of them seen just once. V lost 6 bases, J lost 4 bases, and 17 bases lay in between. The CDR3 contains 15 residues. Germline loops: CDR1 SGHTS, CDR2 YDEGEE. The sample taken for sequencing was peripheral blood. The origin of this receptor is a woman of 80 years or more with acute or convalescent COVID-19. The chain employs TRBV5-8 and TRBJ2-1, with TRBD2 as a possible D gene (6 bases). The DNA of the CDR3 is TGTGCCAGCACCCCTACCACGGGAGCATACAATGAGCAGTTCTTC. It translates to CASTPTTGAYNEQFF.